This section outlines one T cell receptor beta chain sequence together with its context. The CDR3 totals 16 residues. Germline lookup yields CDR1 SQVTM and CDR2 ANQGSEA. V lost 4 bases to trimming and J lost 4 bases; unmatched junction nucleotides: 15. This sample is part of a study of CD8 T cells in Susac syndrome. RNA in amounts of roughly 0.5 to 1 ug was reverse transcribed with random hexamers. Amplification of TCR beta CDR3 spanned 54 Vbeta and 13 Jbeta via immunoSEQ multiplex PCR. TCRdb independently ran MiXCR on the immunoSEQ multiplex PCR reads; one entry per CDR3 protein. This table holds around 170,000 distinct CDR3 sequences, about 91% found once. CD8+ and CD4+ blood T cells underwent TCR beta sequencing. The study used healthy donors as controls matched for age and sex. The TEMRA cells underwent FACS enrichment, while the CD8+ and CD4+ T cells underwent negative isolation.

The specimen sequenced was CD4+ T cells from PBMCs. The V gene is TRBV29-1, the J gene TRBJ2-5, with TRBD2 identical over 7 bases. This clonotype originated in a human donor in good health. In DNA form, the CDR3 reads TGCAGCGTTGCGGGGGGTAGTGGGAGGGTGGGAGAGACCCAGTACTTC. Protein product: CSVAGGSGRVGETQYF.